The clone carrying this T cell receptor (beta chain) appeared a few times. Its antigen remains unknown. Germline CDR1 reads WNHNN; CDR2 reads SYGVQD (reference sequence). V was shortened by 6 bases and J by 0 bases, with 16 bases between the two germline ends. The CDR3 spans 16 residues. This specimen belongs to a study of identical twins. Overall study findings and caveats: Because invariant MAIT and iNKT cells could be present, zero-insertion analyses could be partly confounded. The more abundant beta clonotypes in cord blood had fewer insertions, and memory repertoires did not show this.

Unique molecular identifiers were in the cDNA, with template-switch universal primer binding. MiXCR was run by TCRdb on the 5' RACE reads, yielding one entry per CDR3 protein. The profile shows 700,000 or so distinct CDR3 sequences, more than 6.5% of them singletons. These same records also appear under a second study, on yellow fever vaccine responses in identical twins. From that second work: In identical twins, vaccine T cell responses appeared partly shared and partly individual.

The TCR sequence derives from a young woman in good health. The genes are TRBV10-1 and TRBJ2-3; TRBD1 is a possible D gene (5 bases). Input material: PBMCs. In nucleotides, the CDR3 is TGCGCCAGCAGGGAAGTTGGGGCCAATAGCACAGATACGCAGTATTTT. It yields the protein CASREVGANSTDTQYF.